Reported below is one T cell receptor (beta chain). The antigen is not known. This CDR3 is built from 18 residues. TRB rearrangements were amplified by touch-down multiplex PCR with mixed TRB-A/B primers. TCRdb re-called the multiplex PCR reads; one entry per CDR3 protein, DNA not given. The table gives 9,500 to 12,000 distinct CDR3 sequences; the top ten clones make up approximately 4.7% of it. The record originates from a study of T cell clusters in autoimmune cytopenias. Findings and caveats of the study: Exclusive TRB clusters were 2.5 to 3-fold more numerous in healthy donors than in active autoimmune hepatitis. Clustering suggested that physiological T cell clusters were missing in primary autoimmune cytopenia patients.

Roughly 38,000 genome equivalents of blood DNA were amplified for TRB. The same sample was also studied in work on T cell repertoires in aging, cancer and after chemotherapy. That work adds: Compared with age-matched healthy donors, untreated hematological or solid cancer patients showed higher blood TCR clonality.

The receptor comes from a human donor in good health. This chain connects TRBV12-3 or TRBV12-4 to TRBJ2-7; TCRdb designates TRBD1, a call that cannot be tested without DNA. Sequenced material: peripheral blood. The chain's CDR3 is CASSLADTGTLSSYEQYF.